This T cell receptor beta chain was found in a study of cytomegalovirus exposure and HLA in healthy donors. Concerning this clone: Antigen specificity is unknown.

This PCR relied on a set of 60 Vbeta primers and 13 Jbeta primers. TCRdb keeps only in-frame clones here, not all; method: immunoSEQ multiplex PCR. The sample has 150,000 to 200,000 clones; roughly 74% are singletons. Study results and caveats: As immune exposure information, only CMV serostatus was available. DRB1 had the most TCR associations and HLA-C the fewest, a later analysis found, with rates varying by HLA locus. A later analysis linked a missense DCLRE1C variant to TCR beta V- and J-gene trimming.

There are 13 residues in the CDR3. V shed 5 bases, J shed 4 bases, and the junction held 3 bases outside the gene matches. Germline CDR1 and CDR2: MNHEY and SVGAGI. Source material: PBMCs. The TCR was taken from a woman aged 25 to 39 in good health and CMV-seronegative. The chain couples TRBV6-5 to TRBJ1-2, with 8 bases that match TRBD1. The CDR3 is CASSQGTGYGYTF. DNA of the CDR3: TGTGCCAGCAGTCAAGGGACAGGCTATGGCTACACCTTC.